This passage covers 30 T cell receptor beta chains from one sample sequenced in a study of identical twins. From the 5' RACE reads, TCRdb called clonotypes with MiXCR, one entry per CDR3 protein. The data contain 570,000 or so distinct CDR3 sequences, 9.5% to 10% of them singletons. Another study also made use of these data, one on yellow fever vaccine responses in identical twins.

Material for sequencing was PBMCs. The receptors here all came from a woman aged 18-29 years in good health.

This clonotype came up a few times. The chain links TRBV7-2 to TRBJ2-3; either TRBD1 or TRBD2 may fit D (6 bases each). Germline CDR1 and CDR2: SGHTA and FQGNSA. CDR3 length: 17 amino acids. The V and J ends lost 1 base and 4 bases respectively, with 18 bases between them. Here the CDR3 DNA reads TGTGCCAGCAGCTTAGGGGTCACGGGGGCCCTCCCAGATACGCAGTATTTT. It encodes CASSLGVTGALPDTQYF.

This chain links TRBV20-1 with TRBJ1-5, with TRBD1 matching over 7 bases. CDR1 and CDR2 (germline): DFQATT, SNEGSKA (reference sequence). Trimming at V came to 7 bases and at J to 2 bases, leaving 2 bases not matched to a gene. CDR3 length equals 12 residues. The CDR3 DNA follows: TGCAGTGTTACAGGGGGCAATCAGCCCCAGCATTTT. It codes for CSVTGGNQPQHF.

In its sample, this clonotype was seen a few times. The chain uses TRBV6-1 and TRBJ2-1; the match to TRBD2 covers 13 bases. CDR3 length: 16 amino acids. The ends lost 6 bases at V and 5 bases at J; junction bases unmatched: 7. Per the germline V gene, CDR1 is MNHNS and CDR2 is SASEGT. The CDR3 DNA follows: TGTGCCAGCAGACCCCCCGGACTAGCGGGGGACAATGAGCAGTTCTTC. Translating gives CASRPPGLAGDNEQFF.

The chain joins TRBV29-1 to TRBJ2-5, with 7 nucleotides matching TRBD2. This CDR3 contains 13 residues. Unmatched junction bases numbered 4, after V lost 5 bases and J lost 1 base. CDR1 SQVTM and CDR2 ANQGSEA come from the germline V gene. For the CDR3, the DNA is TGCAGCGTTCAGCGGGGCCCCCAAGAGACCCAGTACTTC. Translated: CSVQRGPQETQYF.

The chain has TRBV20-1 and TRBJ2-2; weak D call: TRBD1 (5 bases). CDR3 size: 14 residues. V gave up 1 base and J gave up 1 base, with 7 bases separating them. Germline loops: CDR1 DFQATT, CDR2 SNEGSKA (reference sequence). The CDR3 DNA reads TGCAGTGCTAGAGGACAGATGAACACCGGGGAGCTGTTTTTT. It yields the protein CSARGQMNTGELFF.

The chain joins TRBV29-1 to TRBJ2-2; 9 nucleotides align to TRBD1. V lost 7 bases to trimming and J lost 1 base; unmatched junction nucleotides: 13. The CDR3 has 17 residues. Germline V gene lookup returns CDR1 SQVTM and CDR2 ANQGSEA. CDR3 DNA: TGCAGCGCTAGTACCAGGACAGGGGCGGGGAACACCGGGGAGCTGTTTTTT. Its translation: CSASTRTGAGNTGELFF.

This clonotype was picked up many times. This chain connects TRBV3-1 to TRBJ2-7; D is ambiguous. V lost 3 bases, J lost 2 bases, and 5 bases lay in between. The CDR3 extends over 12 amino acids. In germline, CDR1 is LGHDT, CDR2 YNNKEL (reference sequence). The CDR3 sequence: CASSQVTYEQYF. DNA of the CDR3: TGTGCCAGCAGCCAGGTGACCTACGAGCAGTACTTC.

This chain links TRBV12-3 or TRBV12-4 with TRBJ2-1; 9 bases are shared with TRBD2. The V and J ends lost 5 bases and 0 bases, in that order; junction bases with no gene match: 8. The CDR3 contains 17 residues. DNA for the CDR3: TGTGCCAGCAGTCTTCGACTAGCGGAAAGCTCCTACAATGAGCAGTTCTTC. This encodes CASSLRLAESSYNEQFF.

This clonotype was counted many times. CDR3 loop: CASSLIPSSSYEQYF. The CDR3 DNA follows: TGTGCCAGCAGTTTAATCCCTAGCTCGAGCTACGAGCAGTACTTC. This chain connects TRBV12-3 or TRBV12-4 to TRBJ2-7; a possible D gene is TRBD2 (5 bases). This CDR3 is built from 15 residues. Trimming took off 2 bases at V and 3 bases at J, with 14 bases between the two ends.

Here the CDR3 DNA reads TGCGCCAGCAGCTTGCGGCTCCGGGGTGGTAATGAAAAACTGTTTTTT. This encodes CASSLRLRGGNEKLFF. The genes are TRBV5-1 and TRBJ1-4, with D unclear. Germline V CDR1 and CDR2: SGHRS, YFSETQ. Trimming stripped 1 base from V and 4 bases from J, with 14 bases between. The CDR3 covers 16 residues.

This rearrangement joins TRBV10-2 to TRBJ2-2; D uncertain. V dropped 8 bases and J dropped 4 bases, with 11 bases sitting between them. This CDR3 has 13 amino acids. From germline, CDR1 is WSHSY and CDR2 SAAADI. The CDR3, as DNA: TGCGCCAGCGTCCCTGGCATCACCGGGGAGCTGTTTTTT. Translated: CASVPGITGELFF.

This clonotype showed up just a few times. The rearrangement links TRBV28 to TRBJ1-5; TRBD1 might be the D (6 bases). The CDR3 loop spans 15 amino acids. V was cut by 4 bases and J by 1 base, with 11 bases left in between. Germline V lookup: CDR1 MDHEN, CDR2 SYDVKM. The CDR3 DNA is TGTGCCAGCAGTTCTTACAGGGTCAGCAATCAGCCCCAGCATTTT. Translated, it gives CASSSYRVSNQPQHF. Full variable domain (missing parts from reference TRBV28 and TRBJ1-5): DVKVTQSSRYLVKRTGEKVFLECVQDMDHENMFWYRQDPGLGLRLIYFSYDVKMKEKGDIPEGYSVSREKKERFSLILESASTNQTSMYLCASSSYRVSNQPQHFGDGTRLSIL.

This clonotype was observed a few times. V and J are TRBV5-5 and TRBJ2-1; D might be TRBD1 (5 bases). V was pared by 7 bases and J by 0 bases, with 8 bases between. CDR3 size: 13 residues. Germline CDR1 SGHKS, CDR2 YYEKEE (reference sequence). The CDR3 sequence is CASGASSYNEQFF. The CDR3 nucleotides read TGTGCCAGCGGGGCGAGCTCCTACAATGAGCAGTTCTTC.

This clonotype came up many times. The chain recombines TRBV18 with TRBJ2-1; no definite D call. Germline assignment: CDR1 KGHSH and CDR2 LQKENI. The CDR3 is 13 residues long. V lost 1 base, J lost 5 bases, and 6 bases lay in between. For the CDR3, the DNA is TGTGCCAGCTCACCACGGCTCGACAATGAGCAGTTCTTC. This translates into CASSPRLDNEQFF.

The rearrangement uses TRBV7-2 and TRBJ2-3; D is uncertain. V shed 6 bases and J shed 4 bases, with 14 bases lying between them. Germline CDR1 and CDR2: SGHTA and FQGNSA. This CDR3 is 14 amino acids long. The CDR3 region is CASSQTPGADTQYF. In nucleotides, the CDR3 is TGTGCCAGCAGTCAGACTCCTGGCGCAGATACGCAGTATTTT.

This clonotype appeared many times. The chain employs TRBV4-1 and TRBJ2-3; the D is unclear. Between the trimmed V and J ends, which lost 0 bases and 2 bases, there was a span of 12 bases. This CDR3 has 16 residues. Per the germline V gene, CDR1 is MGHRA and CDR2 is YSYEKL. CDR3 residues: CASSQDQVSSTDTQYF. Written as DNA, the CDR3 is TGCGCCAGCAGCCAAGATCAGGTCTCCTCCACAGATACGCAGTATTTT.

The rearrangement uses TRBV6-2 or TRBV6-3 and TRBJ2-3; D is unresolved. Deletions cut 2 bases from V and 0 bases from J, with 15 bases between. The CDR3 runs to 17 residues. Per germline, CDR1 MNHEY and CDR2 SVGEGT. Written as DNA, the CDR3 is TGTGCCAGCAGTTACGAAAGTACGGCGCATAGCACAGATACGCAGTATTTT. Residues: CASSYESTAHSTDTQYF.

This sequence joins TRBV29-1 and TRBJ2-7, with D hard to call. The CDR3 covers 13 residues. Germline V gives CDR1 SQVTM, CDR2 ANQGSEA. Trimming cost V 2 bases and J 5 bases, with 13 bases left between them. The CDR3 region has the DNA TGCAGCGTTGAAAGGGCAGTTAATAACGAGCAGTACTTC. As protein: CSVERAVNNEQYF.

The chain links TRBV19 to TRBJ2-1; D not resolved. Germline assignment: CDR1 LNHDA and CDR2 SQIVND (reference sequence). The V gene lost 10 bases and the J gene lost 15 bases, with 19 bases spanning the gap. The CDR3 spans 11 residues. The CDR3 coding sequence is TGTGCCACCCCTCCCCCCCAGGTGCGGTTCTTC. This encodes CATPPPQVRFF.

This clonotype showed up just a few times. V is TRBV29-1 and J is TRBJ1-1; TRBD1 is a possible D gene (5 bases). Trimming left V 4 bases short and J 0 bases short, with 15 bases between. This CDR3 spans 15 amino acids. In germline, CDR1 is SQVTM, CDR2 ANQGSEA. DNA of the CDR3: TGCAGCGTTGGAATGGGGCGCCAGTTGAACACTGAAGCTTTCTTT. It yields the protein CSVGMGRQLNTEAFF.

This clonotype occurred many times. CDR3 residues: CSASPLEAAGTRETQYF. In DNA, the CDR3 is TGCAGTGCTAGTCCCCTCGAGGCAGCGGGAACTCGAGAGACCCAGTACTTC. The chain uses TRBV20-1 and TRBJ2-5, with 7 nucleotides matching TRBD2. Germline V gene sequence: CDR1 DFQATT, CDR2 SNEGSKA (reference sequence). J was trimmed by 4 bases and V by 3 bases; bases with no gene match: 17. The CDR3 spans 17 residues.

The chain joins TRBV7-8 to TRBJ2-3, with D unclear. Trimming removed 4 bases at V and 0 bases at J, with 11 bases between. The germline V gene encodes CDR1 SGHVS and CDR2 FQNEAQ. The CDR3 totals 15 residues. As DNA, the CDR3 is TGTGCCAGCAGCTACGAGGCGGCTAGCACAGATACGCAGTATTTT. Amino acid sequence: CASSYEAASTDTQYF.

At least ten counts were recorded for this clonotype. This sequence joins TRBV4-1 and TRBJ2-7; TRBD2 agrees at 8 bases. Germline V gene lookup returns CDR1 MGHRA and CDR2 YSYEKL. This CDR3 has 18 amino acids. After removal of 2 bases from V and 5 bases from J, the junction contained 17 bases not matched to a gene. The CDR3 is CASSQLGAGGGTRNEQYF. The DNA of the CDR3 is TGCGCCAGCAGCCAACTAGGGGCGGGAGGAGGAACTAGGAACGAGCAGTACTTC.

To note about this clonotype: This clone may be a read error of a much larger clone one base away. The rearrangement links TRBV29-1 to TRBJ2-7, with D perhaps matching TRBD1 (6 bases). The germline gives CDR1 SQVTM, CDR2 ANQGSEA. CDR3 size: 15 residues. Here the CDR3 DNA reads TGCAGCGTTGTAGGGCGGACACAGGGCGGGTACGGGCAGTACTTC. Translating it yields CSVVGRTQGGYGQYF.

The genes are TRBV5-6 and TRBJ2-7; 9 bases are shared with TRBD1. Germline V gene data show CDR1 as SGHDT and CDR2 as YYEEEE. The CDR3 has 15 amino acids. V shed 1 base, J shed 5 bases, and the junction held 7 bases outside the gene matches. The CDR3 DNA sequence: TGTGCCAGCAGCTTGCCGGGACAGGGTGCCAACGAGCAGTACTTC. Translated, it gives CASSLPGQGANEQYF. The complete variable domain, with remaining parts taken from reference TRBV5-6 and TRBJ2-7, reads DAGVTQSPTHLIKTRGQQVTLRCSPKSGHDTVSWYQQALGQGPQFIFQYYEEEERQRGNFPDRFSGHQFPNYSSELNVNALLLGDSALYLCASSLPGQGANEQYFGPGTRLTVT.

This clonotype was found many times. This chain uses TRBV29-1 with TRBJ2-6; 7 nucleotides align to TRBD1. The CDR3 runs 16 residues. Germline V gives CDR1 SQVTM, CDR2 ANQGSEA. Trimming took 4 bases from V and 0 from J; bases not matched to a gene: 6. The CDR3 here is CSVVDRPNSGANVLTF. In DNA, the CDR3 is TGCAGCGTTGTGGACAGGCCAAACTCTGGGGCCAACGTCCTGACTTTC.

This clonotype was found many times. J is TRBJ2-7 and V is TRBV5-1; 10 bases map to TRBD2. Looked up from germline, CDR1 is SGHRS and CDR2 is YFSETQ. The CDR3 totals 15 residues. The trim removed 0 bases at V and 2 bases at J, leaving 2 bases unmatched. The CDR3 DNA is TGCGCCAGCAGCTTGGGTGGACTAGCGGCCTACGAGCAGTACTTC. Protein sequence: CASSLGGLAAYEQYF.

In this sample, this clonotype turned up a few times. The CDR3 DNA reads TGCAGCGTCAACGGGGTTCTGTACCAAGAGACCCAGTACTTC. Protein: CSVNGVLYQETQYF. This sequence joins TRBV29-1 and TRBJ2-5, with a weak D call TRBD2 (5 bases). Germline V gives CDR1 SQVTM, CDR2 ANQGSEA. CDR3 length: 14 amino acids. Trimming stripped 6 bases from V and 0 bases from J, with 14 bases between. The complete variable domain, with remaining parts taken from reference TRBV29-1 and TRBJ2-5, reads SAVISQKPSRDICQRGTSLTIQCQVDSQVTMMFWYRQQPGQSLTLIATANQGSEATYESGFVIDKFPISRPNLTFSTLTVSNMSPEDSSIYLCSVNGVLYQETQYFGPGTRLLVL.

V is TRBV7-9 and J is TRBJ2-7; the D gene could be TRBD1 or TRBD2 (5 bases each). The V gene's germline CDR1 is SEHNR and CDR2 FQNEAQ (reference sequence). The CDR3 sequence is 12 residues long. V lost 6 bases and J lost 7, with 13 bases in between. The CDR3 region is CASRNQGGEQYF. Written as DNA, the CDR3 is TGTGCCAGCAGAAATCAGGGCGGGGAGCAGTACTTC.

This clonotype was counted a few times. The gene calls are TRBV5-4 and TRBJ2-7; 10 bases fit TRBD1. Looked up from germline, CDR1 is SGHNT and CDR2 is YYREEE (reference sequence). The ends lost 7 bases at V and 6 bases at J; junction bases unmatched: 4. This CDR3 region has 12 residues. The CDR3 region is CASRQGAGEQYF. DNA of the CDR3: TGTGCCAGCCGACAGGGGGCTGGCGAGCAGTACTTC.